The 9 T cell receptor beta chains in this list originate from one sample, sequenced in a study of T cell repertoires in cytomegalovirus infection. TCRdb processed the reads anew with MiXCR; each CDR3 protein has one entry. The sample lists about 330,000 distinct CDR3 sequences, over 7.5% occurring once. Sequencing was performed on PBMCs. The receptors were sampled from a human donor in good health (CMV status not recorded). Some clones in this sample may be carry-over from other donors' samples.

The V gene is TRBV19, the J gene TRBJ1-4; 8 bases fit TRBD1. Germline assignment: CDR1 LNHDA and CDR2 SQIVND (reference sequence). This CDR3 has 15 residues. J was trimmed by 1 base and V by 5 bases; bases with no gene match: 3. CDR3: CASSLGQGTNEKLFF. DNA of the CDR3: TGTGCCAGTAGTCTCGGACAGGGAACTAATGAAAAACTGTTTTTT.

The V call is TRBV6-8, the J call TRBJ2-5, with D perhaps given as TRBD1 or TRBD2 (6 bases each). V lost 4 bases, J lost 5 bases, and 14 bases lay in between. CDR3 length: 14 amino acids. Germline-derived CDR1 and CDR2 are MNHGY and SAAAGT. In DNA form, the CDR3 reads TGTGCCAGCAGTTCTGGGGGCGCGGGGGAGACCCAGTACTTC. It encodes CASSSGGAGETQYF.

This chain joins TRBV10-3 and TRBJ1-2; 9 bases map to TRBD1. Germline V gives CDR1 ENHRY, CDR2 SYGVKD. J gave up 7 bases and V 0 bases, and 6 bases lay outside the gene matches. This CDR3 is built from 15 residues. CDR3 coding DNA: TGTGCCATCAGTGAGTCGAACAGGGGGCTCGGTGGCTACACCTTC. It specifies CAISESNRGLGGYTF.

This clonotype was counted at least ten times. The chain recombines TRBV20-1 with TRBJ1-4, with D maybe TRBD1 (5 bases). V gave up 0 bases and J gave up 7 bases, with 15 bases separating them. Per germline, CDR1 DFQATT and CDR2 SNEGSKA (reference sequence). The CDR3 has 15 amino acids. The CDR3: CSARDLTGGGEKLFF. For the CDR3, the DNA is TGCAGTGCTAGAGATCTTACCGGGGGTGGTGAAAAACTGTTTTTT.

This clonotype has only a few counts. The chain employs TRBV27 and TRBJ2-7; 7 nucleotides match TRBD1. The CDR3 sequence is 15 residues long. Per germline, CDR1 MNHEY and CDR2 SMNVEV (reference sequence). The trim removed 5 bases at V and 0 bases at J, leaving 7 bases unmatched. In DNA form, the CDR3 reads TGTGCCAGCAGTGTTCGGGACAGCGACTCCTACGAGCAGTACTTC. It translates to CASSVRDSDSYEQYF.

This clonotype was counted at least ten times. This chain uses TRBV4-3 with TRBJ2-4; 10 bases match TRBD1. The CDR3 runs to 19 residues. V lost 4 bases and J lost 8; bases outside the gene matches: 20. Germline CDR1 reads LGHNA; CDR2 reads YSLEER. This CDR3 is CASSPHGGDRGLPRDIQYF. CDR3 DNA sequence: TGCGCCAGCAGCCCTCACGGAGGAGACAGGGGGCTCCCAAGGGACATTCAGTACTTC.

In this sample, this clonotype turned up a few times. The chain uses TRBV5-4 and TRBJ2-1, with TRBD2 identical over 14 bases. The trim removed 0 bases at V and 6 bases at J, leaving 8 bases unmatched. The CDR3 is 18 residues long. Germline V gives CDR1 SGHNT, CDR2 YYREEE (reference sequence). The DNA of the CDR3 is TGTGCCAGCAGCTTGGGGACCGGGACTAGCGGGAGAAGCAATGAGCAGTTCTTC. Translating gives CASSLGTGTSGRSNEQFF.

This clonotype was counted ten times or more. The V gene is TRBV7-3, the J gene TRBJ2-3; D might be TRBD1 (6 bases). The germline V gene has CDR1 SGHTA and CDR2 FQGTGA. The CDR3 extends over 15 amino acids. V was clipped by 5 bases and J by 0 bases, with 12 bases between them. The CDR3 spells CASSTQGSSTDTQYF. The CDR3 coding sequence is TGTGCCAGCAGCACCCAGGGGTCTAGCACAGATACGCAGTATTTT.

In its sample, this clonotype was seen many times. The CDR3 region is CASSQDRSGYTF. CDR3 DNA: TGCGCCAGCAGCCAAGATCGGAGTGGCTACACCTTC. The V gene is TRBV4-1, the J gene TRBJ1-2, with D unclear. The CDR3 runs to 12 residues. Per germline, CDR1 MGHRA and CDR2 YSYEKL. Trimming left V 0 bases short and J 7 bases short, with 6 bases between.